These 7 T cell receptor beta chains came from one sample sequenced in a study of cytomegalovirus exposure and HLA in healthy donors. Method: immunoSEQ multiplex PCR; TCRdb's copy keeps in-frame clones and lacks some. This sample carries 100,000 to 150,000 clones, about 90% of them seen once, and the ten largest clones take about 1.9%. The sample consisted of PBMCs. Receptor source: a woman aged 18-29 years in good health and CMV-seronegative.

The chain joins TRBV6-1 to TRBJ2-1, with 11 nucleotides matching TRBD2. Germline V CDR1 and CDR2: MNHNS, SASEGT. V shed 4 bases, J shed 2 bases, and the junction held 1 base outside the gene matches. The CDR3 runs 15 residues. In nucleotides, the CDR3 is TGTGCCAGCAGTGTTAGCGGGGGGGCCTACAATGAGCAGTTCTTC. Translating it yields CASSVSGGAYNEQFF.

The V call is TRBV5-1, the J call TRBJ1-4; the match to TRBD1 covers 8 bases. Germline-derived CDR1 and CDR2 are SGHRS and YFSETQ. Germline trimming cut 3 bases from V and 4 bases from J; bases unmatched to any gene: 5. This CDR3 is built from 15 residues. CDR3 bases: TGCGCCAGCAGCTGGGGGACAGGCATTAATGAAAAACTGTTTTTT. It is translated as CASSWGTGINEKLFF.

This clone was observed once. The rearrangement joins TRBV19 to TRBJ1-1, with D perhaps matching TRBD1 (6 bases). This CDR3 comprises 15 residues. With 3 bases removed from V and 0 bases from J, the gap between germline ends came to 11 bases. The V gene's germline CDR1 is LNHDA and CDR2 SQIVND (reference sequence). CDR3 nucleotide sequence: TGTGCCAGTAGTATGAACAGGGTAATGAACACTGAAGCTTTCTTT. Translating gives CASSMNRVMNTEAFF. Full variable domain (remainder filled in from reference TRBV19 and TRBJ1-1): DGGITQSPKYLFRKEGQNVTLSCEQNLNHDAMYWYRQDPGQGLRLIYYSQIVNDFQKGDIAEGYSVSREKKESFPLTVTSAQKNPTAFYLCASSMNRVMNTEAFFGQGTRLTVV.

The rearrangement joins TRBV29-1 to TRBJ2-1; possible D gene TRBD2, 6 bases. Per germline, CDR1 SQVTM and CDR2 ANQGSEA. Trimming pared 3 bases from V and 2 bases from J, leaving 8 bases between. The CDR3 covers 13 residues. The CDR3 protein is CSVEGGTYNEQFF. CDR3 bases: TGCAGCGTTGAGGGGGGTACCTACAATGAGCAGTTCTTC.

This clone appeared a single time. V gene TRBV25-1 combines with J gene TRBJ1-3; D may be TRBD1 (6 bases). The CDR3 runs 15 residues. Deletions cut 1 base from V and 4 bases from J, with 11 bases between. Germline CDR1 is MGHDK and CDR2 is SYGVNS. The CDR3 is CASSELGGAGNTIYF. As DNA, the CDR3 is TGTGCCAGCAGTGAATTGGGGGGGGCCGGAAACACCATATATTTT. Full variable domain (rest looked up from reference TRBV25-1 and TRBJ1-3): EADIYQTPRYLVIGTGKKITLECSQTMGHDKMYWYQQDPGMELHLIHYSYGVNSTEKGDLSSESTVSRIRTEHFPLTLESARPSHTSQYLCASSELGGAGNTIYFGEGSWLTVV.

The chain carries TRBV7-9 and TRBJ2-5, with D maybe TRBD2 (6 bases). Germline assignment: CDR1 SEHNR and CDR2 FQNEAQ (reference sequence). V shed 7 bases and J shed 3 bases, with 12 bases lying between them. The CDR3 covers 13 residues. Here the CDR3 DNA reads TGTGCCAGCAACCCACCTAGCGAAGAGACCCAGTACTTC. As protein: CASNPPSEETQYF. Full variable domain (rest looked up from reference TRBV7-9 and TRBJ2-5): DTGVSQNPRHKITKRGQNVTFRCDPISEHNRLYWYRQTLGQGPEFLTYFQNEAQLEKSRLLSDRFSAERPKGSFSTLEIQRTEQGDSAMYLCASNPPSEETQYFGPGTRLLVL.

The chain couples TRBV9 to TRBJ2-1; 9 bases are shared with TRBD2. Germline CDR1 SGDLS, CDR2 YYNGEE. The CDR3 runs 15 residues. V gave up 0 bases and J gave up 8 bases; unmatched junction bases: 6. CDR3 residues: CASSVVGLAIHEQFF. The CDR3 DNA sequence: TGTGCCAGCAGCGTAGTTGGACTAGCGATCCATGAGCAGTTCTTC.